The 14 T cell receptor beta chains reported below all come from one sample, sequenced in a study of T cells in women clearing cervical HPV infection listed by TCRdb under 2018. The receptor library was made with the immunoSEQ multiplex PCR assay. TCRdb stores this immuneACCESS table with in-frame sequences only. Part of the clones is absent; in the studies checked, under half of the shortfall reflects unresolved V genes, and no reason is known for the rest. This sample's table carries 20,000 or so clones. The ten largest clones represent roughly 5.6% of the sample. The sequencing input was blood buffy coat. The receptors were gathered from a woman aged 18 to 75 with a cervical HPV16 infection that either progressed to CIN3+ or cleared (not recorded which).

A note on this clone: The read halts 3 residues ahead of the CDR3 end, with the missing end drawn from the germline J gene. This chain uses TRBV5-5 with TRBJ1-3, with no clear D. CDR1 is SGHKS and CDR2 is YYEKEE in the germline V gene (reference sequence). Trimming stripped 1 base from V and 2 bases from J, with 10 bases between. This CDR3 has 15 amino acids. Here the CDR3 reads CASSLTPVTGNTIYF. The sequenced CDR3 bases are TGTGCCAGCAGCTTGACACCTGTTACTGGAAACACC.

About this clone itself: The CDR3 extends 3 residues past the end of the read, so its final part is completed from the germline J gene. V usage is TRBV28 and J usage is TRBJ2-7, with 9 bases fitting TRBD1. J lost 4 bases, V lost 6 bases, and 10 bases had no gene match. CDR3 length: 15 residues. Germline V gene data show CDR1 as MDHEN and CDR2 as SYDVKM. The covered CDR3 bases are TGTGCCAGCAGAAGTATCCGGGACAGGGTATACGAG. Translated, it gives CASRSIRDRVYE. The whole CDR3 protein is CASRSIRDRVYEQYF.

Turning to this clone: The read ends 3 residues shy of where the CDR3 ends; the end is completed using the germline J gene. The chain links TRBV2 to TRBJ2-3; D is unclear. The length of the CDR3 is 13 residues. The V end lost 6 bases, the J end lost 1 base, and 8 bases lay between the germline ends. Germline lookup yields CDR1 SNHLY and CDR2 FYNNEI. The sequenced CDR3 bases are TGTGCCAGCAGGAAGGCAGGCACAGATACG. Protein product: CASRKAGTDT. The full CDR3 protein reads CASRKAGTDTQYF.

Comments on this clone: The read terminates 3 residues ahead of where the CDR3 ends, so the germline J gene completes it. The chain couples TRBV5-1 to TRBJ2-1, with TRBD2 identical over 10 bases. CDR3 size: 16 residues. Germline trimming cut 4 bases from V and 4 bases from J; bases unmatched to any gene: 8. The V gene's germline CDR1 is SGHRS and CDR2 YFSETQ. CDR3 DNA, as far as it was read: TGCGCCAGCAGCCTAGAACCACTAGCGGGATACAATGAG. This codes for CASSLEPLAGYNE. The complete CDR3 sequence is CASSLEPLAGYNEQFF.

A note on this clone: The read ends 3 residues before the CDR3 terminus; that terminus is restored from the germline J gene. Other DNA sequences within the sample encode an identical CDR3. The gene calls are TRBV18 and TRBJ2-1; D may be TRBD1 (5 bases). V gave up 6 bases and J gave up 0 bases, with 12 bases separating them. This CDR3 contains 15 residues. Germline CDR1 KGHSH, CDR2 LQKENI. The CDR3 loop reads CASSPFTGSYNEQFF. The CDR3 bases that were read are TGTGCCAGCTCCCCATTCACAGGCTCCTACAATGAG.

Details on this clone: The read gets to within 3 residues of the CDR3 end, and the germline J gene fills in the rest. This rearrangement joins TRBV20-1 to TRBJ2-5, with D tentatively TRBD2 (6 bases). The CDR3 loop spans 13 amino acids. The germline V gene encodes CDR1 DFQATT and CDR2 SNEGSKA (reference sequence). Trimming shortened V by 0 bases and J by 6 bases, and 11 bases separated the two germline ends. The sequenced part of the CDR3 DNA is TGCAGTGCTAGAGAGGAGGGTTTGCAGACC. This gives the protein CSAREEGLQT. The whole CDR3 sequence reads CSAREEGLQTQYF.

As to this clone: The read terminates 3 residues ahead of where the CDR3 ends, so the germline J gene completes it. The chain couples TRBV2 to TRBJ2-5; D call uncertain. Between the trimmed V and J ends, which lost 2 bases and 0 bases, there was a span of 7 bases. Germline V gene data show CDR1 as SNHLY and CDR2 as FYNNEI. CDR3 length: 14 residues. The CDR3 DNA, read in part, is TGTGCCAGCAGTGAAAACCAGTACCAAGAGACC. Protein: CASSENQYQET. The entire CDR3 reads CASSENQYQETQYF.

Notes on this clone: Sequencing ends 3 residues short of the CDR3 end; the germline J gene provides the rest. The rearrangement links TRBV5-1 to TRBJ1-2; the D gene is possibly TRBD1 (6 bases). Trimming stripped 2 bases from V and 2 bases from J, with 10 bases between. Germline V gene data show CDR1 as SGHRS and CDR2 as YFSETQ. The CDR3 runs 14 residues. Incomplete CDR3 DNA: TGCGCCAGCAGCTTAGTAGGGACAAACTATGGC. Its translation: CASSLVGTNYG. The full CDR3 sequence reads CASSLVGTNYGYTF. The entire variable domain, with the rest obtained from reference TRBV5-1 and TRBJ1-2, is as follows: KAGVTQTPRYLIKTRGQQVTLSCSPISGHRSVSWYQQTPGQGLQFLFEYFSETQRNKGNFPGRFSGRQFSNSRSEMNVSTLELGDSALYLCASSLVGTNYGYTFGSGTRLTVV.

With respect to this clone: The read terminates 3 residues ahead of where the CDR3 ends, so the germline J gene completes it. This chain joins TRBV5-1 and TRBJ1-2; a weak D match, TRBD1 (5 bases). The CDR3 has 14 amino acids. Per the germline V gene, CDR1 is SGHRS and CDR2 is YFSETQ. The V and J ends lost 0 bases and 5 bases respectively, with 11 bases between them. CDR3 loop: CASSLAGTDYGYTF. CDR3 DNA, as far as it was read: TGCGCCAGCAGCTTGGCCGGGACTGATTATGGC.

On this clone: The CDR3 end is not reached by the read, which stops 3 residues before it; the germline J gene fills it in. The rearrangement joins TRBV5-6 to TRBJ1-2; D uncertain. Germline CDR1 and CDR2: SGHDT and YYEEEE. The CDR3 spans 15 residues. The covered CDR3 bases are TGTGCCAGCAGCAGAGGACTAGCGGGAACCTACGAC. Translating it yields CASSRGLAGTYD. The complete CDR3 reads CASSRGLAGTYDYTF.

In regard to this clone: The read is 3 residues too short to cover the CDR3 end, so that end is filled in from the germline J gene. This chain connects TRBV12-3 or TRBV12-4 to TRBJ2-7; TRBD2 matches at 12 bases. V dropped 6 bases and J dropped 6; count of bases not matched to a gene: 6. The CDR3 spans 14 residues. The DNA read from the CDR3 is TGTGCCAGCAGCACTAGCGGGAGGATGGGCGAG. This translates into CASSTSGRMGE. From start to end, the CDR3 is CASSTSGRMGEQYF.

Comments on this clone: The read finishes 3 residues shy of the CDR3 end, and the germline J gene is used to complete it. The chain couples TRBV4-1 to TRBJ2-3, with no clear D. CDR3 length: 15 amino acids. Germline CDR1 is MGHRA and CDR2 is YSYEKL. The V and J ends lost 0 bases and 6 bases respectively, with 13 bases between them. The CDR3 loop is CASSQDSLLLDTQYF. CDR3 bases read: TGCGCCAGCAGCCAAGATTCCCTTCTACTCGATACG.

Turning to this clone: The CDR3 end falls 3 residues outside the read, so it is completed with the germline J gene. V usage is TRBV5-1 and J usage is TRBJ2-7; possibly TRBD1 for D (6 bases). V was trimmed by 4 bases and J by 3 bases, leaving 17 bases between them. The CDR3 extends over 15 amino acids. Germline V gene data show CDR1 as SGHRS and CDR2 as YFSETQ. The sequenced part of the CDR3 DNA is TGCGCCAGCAGCCTGGATATGACAGGAGTCTACGAG. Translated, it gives CASSLDMTGVYE. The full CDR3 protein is CASSLDMTGVYEQYF.

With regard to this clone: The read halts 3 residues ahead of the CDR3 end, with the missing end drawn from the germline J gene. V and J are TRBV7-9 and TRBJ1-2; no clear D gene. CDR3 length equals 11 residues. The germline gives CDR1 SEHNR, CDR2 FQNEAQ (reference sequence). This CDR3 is CASSSTDTYTF. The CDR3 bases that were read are TGTGCCAGCAGCTCCACAGATACC.